Presented here are 20 T cell receptor beta chains from one specimen sequenced in a study of metastatic and nonmetastatic thyroid tumors. Patients had received no treatment of any kind before thyroid surgery. TCRdb reassembled clones from the PCR reads with MiXCR. The sample shows 3,700 or so clones, roughly two fifths of them seen only once. The sequencing sample was made of tumor tissue. These receptors were taken from a male donor with papillary thyroid cancer or a benign thyroid nodule (not recorded which). Some clones in this sample may be carry-over from other donors' samples.

The V and J genes are TRBV11-2 and TRBJ2-2; unclear D gene. Trimming cost V 3 bases and J 3 bases, with 2 bases left between them. Germline V gene sequence: CDR1 SGHAT, CDR2 FQNNGV. The CDR3 covers 12 residues. The CDR3 protein is CASSFDTGELFF. The CDR3 DNA follows: TGTGCCAGCAGCTTTGACACCGGGGAGCTGTTTTTT.

The CDR3 DNA sequence: TGTGCCACCAGCCCCAGGTTCGACGAGACCCAGTACTTC. This encodes CATSPRFDETQYF. This chain joins TRBV15 and TRBJ2-5; D remains ambiguous. Trimming pared 5 bases from V and 5 bases from J, leaving 12 bases between. The CDR3 is 13 residues long. The germline V gene has CDR1 LNHNV and CDR2 YYDKDF (reference sequence).

The gene calls are TRBV18 and TRBJ1-1; D unresolved. Trimming shortened V by 8 bases and J by 2 bases, and 12 bases separated the two germline ends. Germline V CDR1 and CDR2: KGHSH, LQKENI. The CDR3 runs to 13 residues. CDR3 sequence: CASSFSANTEAFF. CDR3 DNA: TGTGCCAGCAGCTTTTCGGCTAACACTGAAGCTTTCTTT.

This clone has just a few counts. The CDR3 coding sequence is TGTGCCAGCGCTAGGGGCCTTATGCGCTACTCTGGGGCCAACGTCCTGACTTTC. It codes for CASARGLMRYSGANVLTF. The rearrangement links TRBV6-2 or TRBV6-3 to TRBJ2-6; D might be TRBD1 (5 bases). Germline CDR1 reads MNHEY; CDR2 reads SVGEGT. The CDR3 loop spans 18 amino acids. Trimming took off 8 bases at V and 0 bases at J, with 20 bases between the two ends.

CDR3 region: CAWSHRTSGTDTQYF. CDR3 sequence (DNA): TGTGCCTGGAGTCACCGGACTAGCGGCACAGATACGCAGTATTTT. This sequence joins TRBV30 and TRBJ2-3; TRBD2 aligns across 9 bases. Trimming cost V 2 bases and J 1 base; bases outside gene matches: 4. The CDR3 is 15 amino acids. CDR1 and CDR2 (germline): GTSNPN, SVGIG (reference sequence).

The chain carries TRBV11-2 and TRBJ1-2, with 8 bases aligning to TRBD1. Germline values: CDR1 SGHAT, CDR2 FQNNGV. The CDR3 runs to 13 residues. Trimming at V came to 6 bases and at J to 6 bases, leaving 6 bases not matched to a gene. CDR3 DNA sequence: TGTGCCAGCAGTCAAACAGGGGGGGATGGCTACACCTTC. Translated, it gives CASSQTGGDGYTF.

This clone was counted a few times. The rearrangement uses TRBV27 and TRBJ2-7; D uncertain. The CDR3 covers 14 residues. Trimming cost V 5 bases and J 0 bases, with 11 bases left between them. Germline values: CDR1 MNHEY, CDR2 SMNVEV (reference sequence). The CDR3 DNA reads as TGTGCCAGCAGTCTGGGCAGAGCCTCCTACGAGCAGTACTTC. This codes for CASSLGRASYEQYF.

The chain is built from TRBV6-1 and TRBJ1-6; D gene unclear. V lost 4 bases and J 10 bases, leaving 8 bases between the germline ends. The CDR3 is 12 residues long. The germline V gene encodes CDR1 MNHNS and CDR2 SASEGT. The CDR3 reads CASSVFGSPLHF. DNA of the CDR3: TGTGCCAGCAGTGTTTTTGGATCACCCCTCCACTTT.

This clone was counted between two and nine times. This chain connects TRBV27 to TRBJ2-1, with D maybe TRBD1 (6 bases). The CDR3 extends over 14 amino acids. Germline V lookup: CDR1 MNHEY, CDR2 SMNVEV (reference sequence). Trimming shortened V by 3 bases and J by 10 bases, and 16 bases separated the two germline ends. CDR3 DNA: TGTGCCAGCAGTTTTAAGGGGGTGAGAGGGGAGCAGTTCTTC. This gives the protein CASSFKGVRGEQFF.

The V gene is TRBV20-1, the J gene TRBJ2-7; 13 bases fit TRBD2. In germline, CDR1 is DFQATT, CDR2 SNEGSKA (reference sequence). The trim removed 4 bases at V and 3 bases at J, leaving 12 bases unmatched. This CDR3 contains 17 residues. The CDR3 protein is CSAMAGLAGELGYEQYF. In nucleotides, the CDR3 is TGCAGTGCTATGGCAGGACTAGCGGGAGAGCTAGGCTACGAGCAGTACTTC.

In its sample, this clone ranks as large. The genes are TRBV20-1 and TRBJ2-7, with 9 bases matching TRBD2. CDR1 is DFQATT and CDR2 is SNEGSKA in the germline V gene (reference sequence). V trimming: 7 bases; J trimming: 3 bases; junction bases outside the gene matches: 7. This CDR3 region has 13 residues. The CDR3 region has the DNA TGCAGTGGGGCGGGAGGGGATCGCTACGAGCAGTACTTC. It translates to CSGAGGDRYEQYF.

Note on this clone: An end of the junction differs from the germline gene, which may be a read error. The rearrangement joins TRBV6-1 to TRBJ1-2, with a weak D call TRBD1 (5 bases). Germline CDR1 MNHNS, CDR2 SASEGT. The CDR3 runs 11 residues. Here the CDR3 DNA reads TGTGCCAGCAGGGAAGACAGCGGCTACACCTTC. Its translation is CASREDSGYTF.

By its share, this clone is medium-sized. CDR3 in amino acids: CSVAHLQSTDTQYF. The CDR3, as DNA: TGCAGCGTTGCCCACCTTCAAAGCACAGATACGCAGTATTTT. The chain carries TRBV29-1 and TRBJ2-3, with D hard to call. In germline, CDR1 is SQVTM, CDR2 ANQGSEA. Trimming took off 4 bases at V and 0 bases at J, with 11 bases between the two ends. This CDR3 is 14 amino acids long.

The gene calls are TRBV11-3 and TRBJ1-1; a weak D match, TRBD1 (5 bases). V was pared by 0 bases and J by 4 bases, with 9 bases between. Germline V gene sequence: CDR1 SGHNT, CDR2 YENEEA. The CDR3 length is 14 residues. The CDR3 nucleotides are TGTGCCAGCAGCTTAGATAGGGGAGGCACTGAAGCTTTCTTT. Translated, it gives CASSLDRGGTEAFF.

This clone was found many times. This rearrangement joins TRBV29-1 to TRBJ1-4, with D maybe TRBD1 (5 bases). The CDR3 has 15 residues. Germline values: CDR1 SQVTM, CDR2 ANQGSEA. V lost 7 bases to trimming and J lost 8 bases, with 23 bases between them. DNA for the CDR3: TGCAGCGCCACCGGAGGTCGTCAGGGCGGGGAAAAACTGTTTTTT. Translating it yields CSATGGRQGGEKLFF.

The gene calls are TRBV12-3 or TRBV12-4 and TRBJ1-6; D unclear. Deletions cut 4 bases from V and 8 bases from J, with 9 bases between. The CDR3 loop spans 13 amino acids. Here the CDR3 reads CASSYTGDSPLHF. The CDR3 nucleotides are TGTGCCAGCAGTTACACTGGAGATTCACCCCTCCACTTT.

This clone showed up just a few times. The V and J genes are TRBV2 and TRBJ2-7, with D unclear. Germline CDR1 reads SNHLY; CDR2 reads FYNNEI. V gave up 6 bases and J gave up 3 bases, with 6 bases separating them. The CDR3 contains 11 residues. Here the CDR3 DNA reads TGTGCCAGCAGGGAATTCTACGAGCAGTACTTC. It encodes CASREFYEQYF.

V usage is TRBV12-3 or TRBV12-4 and J usage is TRBJ2-7, with D unclear. This CDR3 comprises 13 residues. V was cut by 6 bases and J by 3 bases, with 12 bases left in between. The CDR3 loop is CASSHPDFYEQYF. In DNA, the CDR3 is TGTGCCAGCAGCCACCCAGACTTCTACGAGCAGTACTTC.

This clone was picked up a small number of times. The chain uses TRBV12-3 or TRBV12-4 and TRBJ1-3; TRBD1 matches 7 bases. The length of the CDR3 is 13 residues. J lost 8 bases, V lost 6 bases, and 7 bases had no gene match. CDR3 bases: TGTGCCAGCAGACAGGGGACCGGTGACACCATATATTTT. It is translated as CASRQGTGDTIYF.

This sequence joins TRBV19 and TRBJ1-2, with 11 bases identical to TRBD1. Germline assignment: CDR1 LNHDA and CDR2 SQIVND (reference sequence). The J segment lost 6 bases and the V segment lost 8 bases, leaving 11 bases of the junction unmatched. The CDR3 runs to 15 residues. The CDR3 region has the DNA TGTGCCAGTGGTCGGACGGACAGGGGGCATAATGGCTACACCTTC. This translates into CASGRTDRGHNGYTF. The whole variable domain, filled in from reference TRBV19 and TRBJ1-2, reads DGGITQSPKYLFRKEGQNVTLSCEQNLNHDAMYWYRQDPGQGLRLIYYSQIVNDFQKGDIAEGYSVSREKKESFPLTVTSAQKNPTAFYLCASGRTDRGHNGYTFGSGTRLTVV.